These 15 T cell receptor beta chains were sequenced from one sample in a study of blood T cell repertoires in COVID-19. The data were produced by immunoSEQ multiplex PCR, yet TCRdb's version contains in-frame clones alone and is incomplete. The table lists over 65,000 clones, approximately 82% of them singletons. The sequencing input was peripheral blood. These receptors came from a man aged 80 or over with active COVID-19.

The CDR3 loop reads CASSFGLAAPYEQYF. CDR3 DNA sequence: TGTGCCAGCAGTTTCGGGCTAGCGGCCCCCTACGAGCAGTACTTC. The chain employs TRBV27 and TRBJ2-7, with TRBD2 matching 7 bases. This CDR3 contains 15 residues. The V and J ends lost 3 bases and 2 bases, in that order; junction bases with no gene match: 7. The germline CDR1 and CDR2 sequences are MNHEY and SMNVEV (reference sequence).

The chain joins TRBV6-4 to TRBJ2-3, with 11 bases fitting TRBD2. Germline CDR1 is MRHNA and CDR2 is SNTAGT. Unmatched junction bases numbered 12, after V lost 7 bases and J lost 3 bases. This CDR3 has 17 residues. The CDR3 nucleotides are TGTGCCAGCAAACCACTAGCGGGGGCTGGGGATACAGATACGCAGTATTTT. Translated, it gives CASKPLAGAGDTDTQYF.

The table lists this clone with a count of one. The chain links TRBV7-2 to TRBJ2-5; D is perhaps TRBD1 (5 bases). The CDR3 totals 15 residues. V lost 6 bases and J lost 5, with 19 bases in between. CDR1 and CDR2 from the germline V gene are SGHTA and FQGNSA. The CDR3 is CASRSLPGLGETQYF. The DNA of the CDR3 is TGTGCCAGCAGGTCCTTACCAGGGCTCGGGGAGACCCAGTACTTC.

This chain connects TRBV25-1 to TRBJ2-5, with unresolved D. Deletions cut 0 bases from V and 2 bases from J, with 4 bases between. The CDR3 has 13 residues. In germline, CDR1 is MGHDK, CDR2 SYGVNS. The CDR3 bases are TGTGCCAGCAGTGAATACTTTCAAGAGACCCAGTACTTC. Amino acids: CASSEYFQETQYF.

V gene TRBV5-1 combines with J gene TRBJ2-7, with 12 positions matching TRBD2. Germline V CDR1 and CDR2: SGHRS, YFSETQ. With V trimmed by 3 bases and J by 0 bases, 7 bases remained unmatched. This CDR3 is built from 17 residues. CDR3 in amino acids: CASSWGLAGPSSYEQYF. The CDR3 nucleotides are TGCGCCAGCAGCTGGGGACTAGCGGGCCCTAGCTCCTACGAGCAGTACTTC. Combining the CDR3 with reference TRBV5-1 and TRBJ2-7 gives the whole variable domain KAGVTQTPRYLIKTRGQQVTLSCSPISGHRSVSWYQQTPGQGLQFLFEYFSETQRNKGNFPGRFSGRQFSNSRSEMNVSTLELGDSALYLCASSWGLAGPSSYEQYFGPGTRLTVT.

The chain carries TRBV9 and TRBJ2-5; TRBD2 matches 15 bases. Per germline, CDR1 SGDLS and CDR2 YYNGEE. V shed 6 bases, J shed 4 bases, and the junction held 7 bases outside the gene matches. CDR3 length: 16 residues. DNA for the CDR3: TGTGCCAGCACCGGGACTAGCGGGGGGTATGGAGAGACCCAGTACTTC. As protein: CASTGTSGGYGETQYF.

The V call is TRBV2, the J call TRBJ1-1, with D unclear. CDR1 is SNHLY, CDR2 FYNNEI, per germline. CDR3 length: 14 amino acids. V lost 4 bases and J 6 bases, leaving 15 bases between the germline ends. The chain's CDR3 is CASSANLGGSEAFF. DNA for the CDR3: TGTGCCAGCAGTGCCAACCTTGGAGGTTCTGAAGCTTTCTTT.

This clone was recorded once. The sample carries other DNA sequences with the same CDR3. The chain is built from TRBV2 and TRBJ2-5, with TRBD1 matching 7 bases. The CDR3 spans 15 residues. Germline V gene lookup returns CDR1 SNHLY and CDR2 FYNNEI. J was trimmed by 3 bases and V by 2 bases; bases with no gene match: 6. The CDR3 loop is CASSERSGGKETQYF. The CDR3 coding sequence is TGTGCCAGCAGTGAACGCTCAGGGGGTAAAGAGACCCAGTACTTC.

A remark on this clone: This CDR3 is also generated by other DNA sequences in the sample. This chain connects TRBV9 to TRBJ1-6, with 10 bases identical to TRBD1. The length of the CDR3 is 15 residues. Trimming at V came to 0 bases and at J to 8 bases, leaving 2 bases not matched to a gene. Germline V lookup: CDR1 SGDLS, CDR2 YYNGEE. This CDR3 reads CASSVDGQGDSPLHF. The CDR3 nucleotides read TGTGCCAGCAGCGTAGATGGACAGGGGGATTCACCCCTCCACTTT.

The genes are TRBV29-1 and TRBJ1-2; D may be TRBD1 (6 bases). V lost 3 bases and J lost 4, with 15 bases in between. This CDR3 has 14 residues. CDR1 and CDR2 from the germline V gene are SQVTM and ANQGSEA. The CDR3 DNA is TGCAGCGTTGAGGTTGGGGGCGCTGGCTATGGCTACACCTTC. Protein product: CSVEVGGAGYGYTF.

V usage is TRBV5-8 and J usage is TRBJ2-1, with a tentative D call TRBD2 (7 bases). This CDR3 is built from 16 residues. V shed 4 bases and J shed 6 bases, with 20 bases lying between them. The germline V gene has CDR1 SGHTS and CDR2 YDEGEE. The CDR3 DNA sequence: TGTGCCAGCAGCCCCACGCGGGGGCCCTTCACCAATGAGCAGTTCTTC. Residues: CASSPTRGPFTNEQFF.

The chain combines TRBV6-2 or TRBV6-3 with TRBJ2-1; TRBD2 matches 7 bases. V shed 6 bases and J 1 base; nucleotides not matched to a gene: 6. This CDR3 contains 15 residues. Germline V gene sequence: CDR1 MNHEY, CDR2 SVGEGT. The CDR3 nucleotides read TGTGCCAGCAGCCTAGCGGCTCTATCCTACAATGAGCAGTTCTTC. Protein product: CASSLAALSYNEQFF.

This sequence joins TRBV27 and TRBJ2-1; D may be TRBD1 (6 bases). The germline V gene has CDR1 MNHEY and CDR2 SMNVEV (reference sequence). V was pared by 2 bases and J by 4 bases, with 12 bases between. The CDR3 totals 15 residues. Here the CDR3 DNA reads TGTGCCAGCAGTTTACGTGGACAGTCGTACAATGAGCAGTTCTTC. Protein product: CASSLRGQSYNEQFF.

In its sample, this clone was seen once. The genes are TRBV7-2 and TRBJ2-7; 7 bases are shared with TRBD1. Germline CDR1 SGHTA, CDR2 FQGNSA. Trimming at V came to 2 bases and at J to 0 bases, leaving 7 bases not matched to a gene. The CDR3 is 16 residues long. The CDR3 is CASSLQGGQSSYEQYF. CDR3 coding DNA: TGTGCCAGCAGCTTACAAGGGGGCCAAAGCTCCTACGAGCAGTACTTC.

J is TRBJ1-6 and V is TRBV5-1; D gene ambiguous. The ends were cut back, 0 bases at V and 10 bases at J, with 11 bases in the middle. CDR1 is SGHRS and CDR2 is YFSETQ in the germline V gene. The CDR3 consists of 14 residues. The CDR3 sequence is CASSLVHAESPLHF. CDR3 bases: TGCGCCAGCAGCTTGGTACATGCCGAATCACCCCTCCACTTT.